This TCR beta chain originates from a study of T-cell reconstitution after alpha-beta-depleted transplantation in children. Germline CDR1 and CDR2: ENHRY and SYGVKD. This CDR3 spans 14 amino acids. The trim removed 6 bases at V and 7 bases at J, leaving 7 bases unmatched. TCRbeta library construction was performed incorporating unique molecular identifiers. Each CDR3 protein is one row after TCRdb ran MiXCR on the PCR reads. The sample records 500,000 or so distinct CDR3 sequences, 32% being singletons. The TCR comes from a human donor who donated a stem cell graft to a child with aplastic anemia. Here the sequenced sample was PBMCs from the stem cell graft donor, taken from the stem cell graft. The rearrangement links TRBV10-3 to TRBJ1-2, with 11 nucleotides matching TRBD1. CDR3 sequence: CAISLGTGGAGYTF. The CDR3 DNA reads as TGTGCCATCAGCTTAGGGACAGGGGGGGCTGGCTACACCTTC.